The 7 T cell receptor beta chains given below trace back to one sample, sequenced in a study of blood T cells in healthy people across ages. Together with a sample-barcoded 5' primer, a J-beta primer mix was included in a second PCR lasting roughly 6 to 12 cycles. A single record per CDR3 protein comes from TCRdb applying MiXCR to the 5' RACE reads. The sample carries approximately 800,000 distinct CDR3 sequences, 58% recorded once. Sequencing was carried out using blood. The origin of the receptors is a man aged 30-40 years in good health.

The CDR3 loop reads CASSYPSDTQYF. DNA for the CDR3: TGTGCCAGCAGTTACCCTTCGGATACGCAGTATTTT. The chain recombines TRBV6-2 or TRBV6-3 with TRBJ2-3, with no clear D. V shed 2 bases and J shed 6 bases, with 6 bases lying between them. Germline V gene sequence: CDR1 MNHEY, CDR2 SVGEGT. The CDR3 covers 12 residues.

This CDR3 reads CATSDFWETDTQYF. CDR3 DNA sequence: TGTGCCACCAGTGATTTTTGGGAGACAGATACGCAGTATTTT. The chain is built from TRBV24-1 and TRBJ2-3; TRBD2 is a possible D gene (5 bases). V was pared by 1 base and J by 3 bases, with 7 bases between. The CDR3 spans 14 residues. The germline V gene encodes CDR1 KGHDR and CDR2 SFDVKD.

The chain has TRBV4-3 and TRBJ2-1, with 7 nucleotides matching TRBD2. This CDR3 has 20 residues. The V gene's germline CDR1 is LGHNA and CDR2 YSLEER. J lost 7 bases, V lost 0 bases, and 21 bases had no gene match. CDR3 loop: CASSQDLGRGTTGRRNEQFF. DNA for the CDR3: TGCGCCAGCAGCCAAGATTTGGGCCGTGGTACTACCGGGAGGAGGAATGAGCAGTTCTTC.

The J gene is TRBJ2-3, the V gene TRBV20-1; D gene uncertain. Germline V gene sequence: CDR1 DFQATT, CDR2 SNEGSKA (reference sequence). With 6 bases removed from V and 6 bases from J, the gap between germline ends came to 10 bases. There are 11 residues in the CDR3. The CDR3 sequence is CSAVLTDTQYF. As DNA, the CDR3 is TGCAGTGCCGTTCTCACGGATACGCAGTATTTT.

This clonotype was picked up a small number of times. The genes are TRBV29-1 and TRBJ1-2; no reliable D call. Trimming took 5 bases from V and 7 from J, leaving 11 bases between them. In germline, CDR1 is SQVTM, CDR2 ANQGSEA. This CDR3 comprises 11 residues. The CDR3 loop reads CSVMRERGYTF. The CDR3 region has the DNA TGCAGCGTTATGAGGGAACGTGGCTACACCTTC. The whole variable domain, remainder taken from reference TRBV29-1 and TRBJ1-2, is SAVISQKPSRDICQRGTSLTIQCQVDSQVTMMFWYRQQPGQSLTLIATANQGSEATYESGFVIDKFPISRPNLTFSTLTVSNMSPEDSSIYLCSVMRERGYTFGSGTRLTVV.

The CDR3 DNA reads TGCAGTGCTAGTGCGGGACTCCAAGAGACCCAGTACTTC. Residues: CSASAGLQETQYF. The rearrangement joins TRBV20-1 to TRBJ2-5; TRBD2 is a possible D gene (6 bases). With 3 bases removed from V and 1 base from J, the gap between germline ends came to 9 bases. The CDR3 length is 13 residues. Germline-derived CDR1 and CDR2 are DFQATT and SNEGSKA (reference sequence).

The J gene is TRBJ2-6, the V gene TRBV2; D remains ambiguous. The CDR3 length is 15 residues. The V gene's germline CDR1 is SNHLY and CDR2 FYNNEI. Trimming removed 7 bases at V and 0 bases at J, with 10 bases between. Here the CDR3 DNA reads TGTGCCAGCACCCCTCTGGCCTCTGGGGCCAACGTCCTGACTTTC. It translates to CASTPLASGANVLTF.